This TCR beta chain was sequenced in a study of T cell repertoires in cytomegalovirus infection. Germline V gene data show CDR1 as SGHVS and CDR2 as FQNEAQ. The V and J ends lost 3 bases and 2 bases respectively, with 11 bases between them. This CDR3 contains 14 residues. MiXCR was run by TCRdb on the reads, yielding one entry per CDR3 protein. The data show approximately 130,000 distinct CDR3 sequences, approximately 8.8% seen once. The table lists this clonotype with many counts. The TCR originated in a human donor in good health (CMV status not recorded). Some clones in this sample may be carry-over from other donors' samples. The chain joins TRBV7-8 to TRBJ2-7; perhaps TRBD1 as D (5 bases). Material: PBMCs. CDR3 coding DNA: TGTGCCAGCAGCTTGGTACAGGATACCTACGAGCAGTACTTC. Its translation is CASSLVQDTYEQYF.